The clone carrying this T cell receptor beta chain has only a few counts. The V segment lost 6 bases and the J segment 8 bases; nucleotides outside the gene matches: 3. Germline V lookup: CDR1 SNHLY, CDR2 FYNNEI. The CDR3 totals 12 residues. The sample is drawn from a study of patients and donors after allogeneic stem cell transplantation. In TCRdb, the RT-PCR reads were re-called with MiXCR into one record per CDR3 protein. The sample lists more than 850,000 distinct CDR3 sequences, roughly 17% seen once, with 6% in the top ten. Material: blood, either unsorted or a sorted T cell fraction (not recorded which). This TCR was sampled from a human donor who was either an allogeneic HSCT recipient or a stem cell or donor lymphocyte infusion donor (not recorded which). It is not recorded whose cells these are; they may come from a transplant donor. The chain uses TRBV2 and TRBJ1-4; 7 bases fit TRBD1. The CDR3 coding sequence is TGTGCCAGCAGAGGGACAGAAGAAAAACTGTTTTTT. Its translation: CASRGTEEKLFF.